The 31 T cell receptor beta chains below were found in one sample sequenced in a study of cytomegalovirus exposure and HLA in healthy donors. Amplification used 60 Vbeta primers and 13 Jbeta primers. Profiling relied on immunoSEQ multiplex PCR, and the TCRdb table lists in-frame clones only, not all of them. Of about 84,000 clones in the sample, 85% to 90% were seen once. Sequencing was done on a sample of PBMCs. These receptors came from a man younger than 35 in good health and CMV-seronegative.

V and J are TRBV19 and TRBJ2-3, with 16 bases aligning to TRBD2. The CDR3 runs 18 residues. V shed 3 bases, J shed 2 bases, and the junction held 5 bases outside the gene matches. Germline CDR1 reads LNHDA; CDR2 reads SQIVND (reference sequence). CDR3 loop: CASSISGLAGGTTDTQYF. CDR3 coding DNA: TGTGCCAGTAGTATCTCGGGACTAGCGGGAGGGACCACAGATACGCAGTATTTT.

The table lists this clone with a count of one. The V call is TRBV7-9, the J call TRBJ1-4, with no clear D. Per the germline V gene, CDR1 is SEHNR and CDR2 is FQNEAQ (reference sequence). Deletions cut 1 base from V and 13 bases from J, with 10 bases between. There are 12 residues in the CDR3. Here the CDR3 DNA reads TGTGCCAGCAGCTTAGGGCAGATTCGACTGTTTTTT. It specifies CASSLGQIRLFF.

CDR3 residues: CASSSGTGGTEAFF. The CDR3 nucleotides are TGTGCCAGCAGTTCCGGGACAGGGGGAACTGAAGCTTTCTTT. J is TRBJ1-1 and V is TRBV7-9; TRBD1 matches 11 bases. CDR3 length: 14 amino acids. The V segment lost 6 bases and the J segment 5 bases; nucleotides outside the gene matches: 5. Germline V gene data show CDR1 as SEHNR and CDR2 as FQNEAQ (reference sequence). The full variable domain, its missing parts supplied by reference TRBV7-9 and TRBJ1-1, is DTGVSQNPRHKITKRGQNVTFRCDPISEHNRLYWYRQTLGQGPEFLTYFQNEAQLEKSRLLSDRFSAERPKGSFSTLEIQRTEQGDSAMYLCASSSGTGGTEAFFGQGTRLTVV.

This chain connects TRBV28 to TRBJ2-1, with a possible D match to TRBD1 (5 bases). With 8 bases removed from V and 2 bases from J, the gap between germline ends came to 16 bases. CDR3 size: 15 residues. Germline lookup yields CDR1 MDHEN and CDR2 SYDVKM. This CDR3 is CASSPDQGTYNEQFF. In DNA form, the CDR3 reads TGTGCCAGCTCACCAGATCAGGGAACCTACAATGAGCAGTTCTTC. The entire variable domain, with the rest obtained from reference TRBV28 and TRBJ2-1, is as follows: DVKVTQSSRYLVKRTGEKVFLECVQDMDHENMFWYRQDPGLGLRLIYFSYDVKMKEKGDIPEGYSVSREKKERFSLILESASTNQTSMYLCASSPDQGTYNEQFFGPGTRLTVL.

The chain joins TRBV5-1 to TRBJ2-1; 11 bases are shared with TRBD2. This CDR3 has 18 amino acids. V gave up 6 bases and J gave up 8 bases; unmatched junction bases: 19. CDR1 is SGHRS and CDR2 is YFSETQ in the germline V gene. The CDR3 sequence: CASTPPPLAGAYRDEQFF. As DNA, the CDR3 is TGCGCCAGCACCCCCCCGCCACTAGCGGGAGCGTACCGCGATGAGCAGTTCTTC.

This chain connects TRBV14 to TRBJ2-1, with D possibly being TRBD2 (7 bases). The CDR3 is made up of 17 amino acids. Germline CDR1 reads SGHDN; CDR2 reads FVKESK. V lost 1 base to trimming and J lost 15 bases, with 28 bases between them. This CDR3 is CASSQGTRSSGKRGGFF. Here the CDR3 DNA reads TGTGCCAGCAGCCAAGGAACTCGTTCTAGCGGAAAAAGAGGGGGGTTCTTC.

This chain joins TRBV28 and TRBJ2-5; 10 nucleotides agree with TRBD2. The J call may be mistaken, given a closer DNA end match to TRBJ2-7. In germline, CDR1 is MDHEN, CDR2 SYDVKM. The CDR3 has 14 amino acids. CDR3 sequence (DNA): TGTGCCACCCAAACTAGCGGGGTTATCTACGAGCAGTACTTC. This codes for CATQTSGVIYEQYF.

In this sample, this clone turned up a few times. The V call is TRBV29-1, the J call TRBJ2-7; 7 bases match TRBD2. Losses at the gene ends were 7 bases for V and 6 bases for J; bases not matched to a gene: 15. The CDR3 is made up of 14 amino acids. Germline V gives CDR1 SQVTM, CDR2 ANQGSEA. This CDR3 is CSAGTGTKGREQYF. The CDR3 bases are TGCAGCGCAGGGACCGGGACTAAAGGGCGCGAGCAGTACTTC.

CDR3 DNA: TGTGCCAGCTCTCCGAGACAGGGTGCCAGCTATGGCTACACCTTC. It specifies CASSPRQGASYGYTF. The chain combines TRBV18 with TRBJ1-2; 7 nucleotides line up with TRBD1. This CDR3 comprises 15 residues. The ends lost 6 bases at V and 4 bases at J; junction bases unmatched: 11. Germline lookup yields CDR1 KGHSH and CDR2 LQKENI.

This chain uses TRBV7-3 with TRBJ2-2; the D is unclear. The CDR3 runs 14 residues. Trimming pared 5 bases from V and 6 bases from J, leaving 13 bases between. CDR1 is SGHTA and CDR2 is FQGTGA in the germline V gene. The CDR3 DNA sequence: TGTGCCAGCAGCATTACGAGGTCCGCCGGGGAGCTGTTTTTT. It encodes CASSITRSAGELFF.

This clone turned up a few times. The chain has TRBV5-4 and TRBJ2-7; 13 bases map to TRBD2. Germline lookup yields CDR1 SGHNT and CDR2 YYREEE (reference sequence). This CDR3 is built from 15 residues. V trimming: 4 bases; J trimming: 7 bases; junction bases outside the gene matches: 8. CDR3 nucleotides: TGTGCCAGCAGCGGAGGACTAGCGGGGGTCCTGGAGCAGTACTTC. Translation gives CASSGGLAGVLEQYF.

The chain links TRBV28 to TRBJ1-4, with TRBD1 as a possible D gene (5 bases). V was shortened by 3 bases and J by 3 bases, with 17 bases between the two germline ends. Per the germline V gene, CDR1 is MDHEN and CDR2 is SYDVKM. The CDR3 runs to 17 residues. For the CDR3, the DNA is TGTGCCAGCAGTTTCGGTCGGGGGGTCGTGGCTAATGAAAAACTGTTTTTT. Translated: CASSFGRGVVANEKLFF.

The chain couples TRBV5-1 to TRBJ2-7; possibly TRBD1 for D (6 bases). CDR3 size: 15 residues. V lost 4 bases and J 0 bases, leaving 14 bases between the germline ends. The V gene's germline CDR1 is SGHRS and CDR2 YFSETQ. The CDR3 here is CASSTLRGSSYEQYF. For the CDR3, the DNA is TGCGCCAGCAGCACCCTCAGGGGATCCTCCTACGAGCAGTACTTC.

The V call is TRBV7-9, the J call TRBJ1-5; TRBD1 agrees at 11 bases. CDR1 is SEHNR and CDR2 is FQNEAQ in the germline V gene (reference sequence). The CDR3 covers 16 residues. Losses at the gene ends were 1 base for V and 5 bases for J; bases not matched to a gene: 4. The CDR3 DNA reads as TGTGCCAGCAGCTTAGGGGACAGGGGGGACTATCAGCCCCAGCATTTT. As protein: CASSLGDRGDYQPQHF.

DNA of the CDR3: TGTGTAGACGGGATCTACGAGCAGTACTTC. This sequence encodes CVDGIYEQYF. This rearrangement joins TRBV27 to TRBJ2-5; perhaps TRBD2 as D (5 bases). The J call may be faulty, since TRBJ2-7 better matches the DNA end. This CDR3 has 10 amino acids. In germline, CDR1 is MNHEY, CDR2 SMNVEV (reference sequence).

The table lists this clone with a few counts. This chain links TRBV7-8 with TRBJ2-5; 10 nucleotides line up with TRBD2. The V gene end was trimmed by 5 bases and the J gene end by 0 bases; junction bases not matched to a gene: 6. CDR1 is SGHVS, CDR2 FQNEAQ, per germline. The CDR3 loop spans 16 amino acids. This chain's CDR3 is CASSPRGTSDQETQYF. The CDR3 DNA sequence: TGTGCCAGCAGCCCCCGGGGGACTAGCGACCAAGAGACCCAGTACTTC.

The genes are TRBV29-1 and TRBJ2-5, with TRBD1 as a possible D gene (5 bases). Per germline, CDR1 SQVTM and CDR2 ANQGSEA. The CDR3 is 12 residues long. Trimming left V 4 bases short and J 4 bases short, with 10 bases between. The CDR3 sequence: CSVVTGIETQYF. The CDR3 region has the DNA TGCAGCGTTGTAACAGGAATAGAGACCCAGTACTTC.

The chain uses TRBV7-2 and TRBJ1-1, with 7 positions matching TRBD1. V shed 6 bases and J 4 bases; nucleotides not matched to a gene: 5. The CDR3 consists of 13 residues. Per the germline V gene, CDR1 is SGHTA and CDR2 is FQGNSA. In DNA form, the CDR3 reads TGTGCCAGCAGGACAGACAGGGCCACTGAAGCTTTCTTT. As protein: CASRTDRATEAFF.

The V call is TRBV30, the J call TRBJ1-1; maybe TRBD1 (5 bases). This CDR3 is 10 amino acids long. V was trimmed by 5 bases and J by 8 bases, leaving 9 bases between them. In germline, CDR1 is GTSNPN, CDR2 SVGIG (reference sequence). The CDR3 reads CAWGAVEAFF. The CDR3 DNA follows: TGTGCCTGGGGGGCCGTGGAAGCTTTCTTT.

V usage is TRBV19 and J usage is TRBJ2-3, with 9 bases lining up with TRBD2. The CDR3 loop spans 16 amino acids. J gave up 2 bases and V 1 base, and 4 bases lay outside the gene matches. CDR1 is LNHDA and CDR2 is SQIVND in the germline V gene (reference sequence). This CDR3 is CASSIGVAGVTDTQYF. In DNA, the CDR3 is TGTGCCAGTAGTATAGGGGTAGCGGGAGTCACAGATACGCAGTATTTT.

J is TRBJ2-7 and V is TRBV9, with a tentative D call TRBD1 (6 bases). The CDR3 length is 13 residues. CDR1 is SGDLS, CDR2 YYNGEE, per germline. V was trimmed by 4 bases and J by 4 bases, leaving 12 bases between them. The CDR3 coding sequence is TGTGCCAGCAGCCCCTACGGACAGTACGAGCAGTACTTC. It translates to CASSPYGQYEQYF. The whole variable domain, filled in from reference TRBV9 and TRBJ2-7, reads DSGVTQTPKHLITATGQRVTLRCSPRSGDLSVYWYQQSLDQGLQFLIQYYNGEERAKGNILERFSAQQFPDLHSELNLSSLELGDSALYFCASSPYGQYEQYFGPGTRLTVT.

This sequence joins TRBV6-5 and TRBJ1-1; D not resolved. V shed 0 bases and J shed 2 bases, with 7 bases lying between them. The CDR3 is 14 residues long. Germline V gives CDR1 MNHEY, CDR2 SVGAGI. DNA of the CDR3: TGTGCCAGCAGTTACTCTGCAGGTAACACTGAAGCTTTCTTT. Translating it yields CASSYSAGNTEAFF.

This clone occurred once. The V call is TRBV6-5, the J call TRBJ2-7, with 12 bases matching TRBD2. Germline V CDR1 and CDR2: MNHEY, SVGAGI. After removal of 7 bases from V and 3 bases from J, the junction contained 7 bases not matched to a gene. This CDR3 has 15 residues. The CDR3 region is CASKPGLAGSYEQYF. The CDR3, as DNA: TGTGCCAGCAAACCGGGACTAGCGGGCAGCTACGAGCAGTACTTC.

V usage is TRBV7-3 and J usage is TRBJ2-5; 10 nucleotides line up with TRBD2. The V gene end was trimmed by 2 bases and the J gene end by 5 bases; junction bases not matched to a gene: 8. This CDR3 spans 16 amino acids. The germline gives CDR1 SGHTA, CDR2 FQGTGA. This chain's CDR3 is CASSLGLAGVTETQYF. CDR3 in DNA: TGTGCCAGCAGCTTAGGGCTAGCGGGAGTCACGGAGACCCAGTACTTC.

This chain joins TRBV29-1 and TRBJ1-2; D perhaps matches TRBD1 (6 bases). Trimming removed 3 bases from V and 7 bases from J, with 15 bases in between. CDR3 length: 13 amino acids. Germline assignment: CDR1 SQVTM and CDR2 ANQGSEA. The CDR3 here is CSVDREGGGGYTF. CDR3 in DNA: TGCAGCGTTGACCGGGAGGGGGGTGGTGGCTACACCTTC.

This clone was observed a few times. V and J are TRBV7-2 and TRBJ2-7; TRBD1 matches 9 bases. The CDR3 runs 15 residues. CDR1 SGHTA and CDR2 FQGNSA come from the germline V gene. The V and J ends lost 4 bases and 0 bases, in that order; junction bases with no gene match: 4. CDR3 in amino acids: CASSWGQGYSYEQYF. CDR3 DNA: TGTGCCAGCAGCTGGGGACAGGGATACTCCTACGAGCAGTACTTC.

CDR3 amino acids: CASSASRTGGNTIYF. CDR3 in DNA: TGTGCCAGCAGTGCTTCAAGGACAGGGGGAAACACCATATATTTT. This chain joins TRBV28 and TRBJ1-3; 8 bases match TRBD1. J lost 4 bases, V lost 5 bases, and 7 bases had no gene match. This CDR3 comprises 15 residues. CDR1 and CDR2 from the germline V gene are MDHEN and SYDVKM.

This chain links TRBV5-4 with TRBJ2-5; 8 bases map to TRBD2. V was pared by 3 bases and J by 5 bases, with 12 bases of the junction left unmatched. Germline CDR1 is SGHNT and CDR2 is YYREEE (reference sequence). CDR3 length: 16 amino acids. CDR3 protein: CASSSFRRGAGETQYF. For the CDR3, the DNA is TGTGCCAGCAGCTCCTTTCGGCGGGGGGCCGGGGAGACCCAGTACTTC.

The chain has TRBV9 and TRBJ1-2, with D maybe TRBD1 (5 bases). Per the germline V gene, CDR1 is SGDLS and CDR2 is YYNGEE. The length of the CDR3 is 13 residues. Trimming left V 5 bases short and J 4 bases short, with 12 bases between. The CDR3 region has the DNA TGTGCCAGCAGTGACTTAAGGGGCTATGGCTACACCTTC. It codes for CASSDLRGYGYTF.

The chain has TRBV6-1 and TRBJ1-2; TRBD1 matches at 7 bases. Trimming removed 6 bases from V and 4 bases from J; junction bases left unmatched: 11. This CDR3 region has 15 residues. Germline lookup yields CDR1 MNHNS and CDR2 SASEGT. CDR3 sequence reads: CASSETAGGVYGYTF. DNA of the CDR3: TGTGCCAGCAGCGAAACGGCAGGGGGAGTCTATGGCTACACCTTC.

This sequence joins TRBV5-1 and TRBJ2-5, with 11 nucleotides matching TRBD1. Germline-derived CDR1 and CDR2 are SGHRS and YFSETQ. CDR3 length: 13 residues. Germline trimming cut 4 bases from V and 11 bases from J; bases unmatched to any gene: 7. CDR3 protein: CASSADRGQKQYF. The CDR3 bases are TGCGCCAGCAGCGCGGACAGGGGGCAAAAGCAGTACTTC.